These 4 T cell receptor beta chains originate from one sample sequenced in a study of T cell clonality in common variable immunodeficiency. Study results and caveats: Common variable immunodeficiency TCR beta sequences reportedly had fewer deletions and N-nucleotide insertions.

No cognate antigen is known for these TCRs. Sequenced by immunoSEQ multiplex PCR; TCRdb stores in-frame clones only, minus some. This repertoire lists around 33,000 clones without singletons; approximately 30% sits in the top ten. Sequencing was done on a sample of peripheral blood mononuclear cells. The source of these receptors is a human donor with common variable immunodeficiency.

This clone appeared a few times. The read terminates 3 residues before the CDR3 end, so the remaining end is supplied by the germline J gene. The chain recombines TRBV20-1 with TRBJ1-2; D is possibly TRBD1 (5 bases). Germline CDR1 DFQATT, CDR2 SNEGSKA (reference sequence). The length of the CDR3 is 16 residues. Trimming cost V 0 bases and J 4 bases, with 18 bases left between them. The part of the CDR3 DNA that was read is TGCAGTGCTAGAGATCGACAGAGGGGAGCCGGCTATGGC. It codes for CSARDRQRGAGYG. The complete CDR3 protein is CSARDRQRGAGYGYTF.

This clone showed up many times. Read coverage stops 3 residues before the CDR3 terminus; the germline J gene supplies the remainder. The chain joins TRBV5-1 to TRBJ2-2; TRBD1 matches 10 bases. The CDR3 loop spans 18 amino acids. Germline assignment: CDR1 SGHRS and CDR2 YFSETQ. The V gene end was trimmed by 4 bases and the J gene end by 2 bases; junction bases not matched to a gene: 11. The CDR3 loop is CASSPPLGTGDNTGELFF. CDR3 bases read: TGCGCCAGCAGCCCCCCCCTAGGGACAGGGGACAACACCGGGGAG. Looking up the rest from reference TRBV5-1 and TRBJ2-2 gives the full variable domain: KAGVTQTPRYLIKTRGQQVTLSCSPISGHRSVSWYQQTPGQGLQFLFEYFSETQRNKGNFPGRFSGRQFSNSRSEMNVSTLELGDSALYLCASSPPLGTGDNTGELFFGEGSRLTVL.

This clone was counted at least ten times. The CDR3 is cut off 3 residues early in the read; its end comes from the germline J gene. V and J are TRBV7-9 and TRBJ1-4; 8 bases line up with TRBD1. The V segment lost 5 bases and the J segment 6 bases; nucleotides outside the gene matches: 8. The CDR3 extends over 15 amino acids. In germline, CDR1 is SEHNR, CDR2 FQNEAQ (reference sequence). CDR3 protein: CASSRTGTGYEKLFF. Partial CDR3 DNA: TGTGCCAGCAGCAGAACCGGGACAGGTTATGAAAAA.

This clone was counted ten times or more. The CDR3 end is not reached by the read, which stops 3 residues before it; the germline J gene fills it in. The chain combines TRBV6-2 or TRBV6-3 with TRBJ2-3; D remains ambiguous. The CDR3 has 16 residues. V lost 0 bases to trimming and J lost 0 bases, with 10 bases between them. The germline V gene encodes CDR1 MNHEY and CDR2 SVGEGT. CDR3 bases read: TGTGCCAGCAGTTACTCAATCCTAGAAAGCACAGATACG. Protein product: CASSYSILESTDT. The whole CDR3 is CASSYSILESTDTQYF.